This is a list of T cell receptor beta chains from one sample in a study of blood T cell repertoires in COVID-19. Only in-frame clones appear in the TCRdb table, and some are missing; sequencing was by immunoSEQ multiplex PCR. The sample holds 130,000 to 150,000 clones; around 89% are singletons and the top ten take 1.2%. Sequences were obtained from PBMCs or T cells enriched from blood (not recorded which). The receptors stem from a woman in her 30s with acute COVID-19. Both conserved end residues are part of each CDR3. The D gene is left open where the match is weak. The size field is filled for only some rows; it gives once, few, many or a size class.

13,TRBJ1-1,-,TRBV5-1,-,CASSPEDGEQAFF,TGCGCCAGCAGCCCCGAAGACGGGGAGCAAGCTTTCTTT
14,TRBJ1-5,few,TRBV29-1,-,CSVAAGSSNQPQHF,TGCAGCGTTGCGGCAGGGTCAAGCAATCAGCCCCAGCATTTT
15,TRBJ2-1,-,TRBV7-9,-,CASSPWAGGLNEQFF,TGTGCCAGCAGCCCCTGGGCAGGAGGCCTCAATGAGCAGTTCTTC
15,TRBJ1-2,-,TRBV28,-,CASRGSGGARYGYTF,TGTGCCAGCAGGGGTTCGGGGGGCGCCCGGTATGGCTACACCTTC
18,TRBJ1-3,-,TRBV28,-,CASSFSLGQHLSGNTIYF,TGTGCCAGCAGTTTTTCTTTGGGGCAGCACCTCTCTGGAAACACCATATATTTT
14,TRBJ2-7,-,TRBV27,TRBD2,CASSPSGRIDEQYF,TGTGCCAGCAGTCCTAGCGGGAGAATCGACGAGCAGTACTTC
13,TRBJ1-5,-,TRBV7-2,-,CASSFQGNQPQHF,TGTGCCAGCAGCTTTCAGGGCAATCAGCCCCAGCATTTT
14,TRBJ2-2,-,TRBV6-5,-,CASSFGSNTGELFF,TGTGCCAGCAGTTTCGGGTCGAACACCGGGGAGCTGTTTTTT
15,TRBJ1-1,-,TRBV19,TRBD1,CASSDMTGVGTEAFF,TGTGCCAGTAGTGACATGACAGGGGTAGGTACTGAAGCTTTCTTT
14,TRBJ1-2,-,TRBV6-5,-,CASSYSRSNYGYTF,TGTGCCAGCAGTTACTCTCGCAGTAACTATGGCTACACCTTC
13,TRBJ2-5,once,TRBV7-2,-,CASSSISTGSTYF,TGTGCCAGCAGCTCAATCAGTACAGGGTCTACGTACTTC
20,TRBJ1-4,-,TRBV27,-,CASSLSWGGHRGASNEKLFF,TGTGCCAGCAGTTTATCGTGGGGTGGTCATCGGGGGGCGAGTAATGAAAAACTGTTTTTT
17,TRBJ2-7,-,TRBV7-8,TRBD2,CASSSMGGDSSSYEQYF,TGTGCCAGCAGCTCCATGGGGGGGGACTCCAGCTCCTACGAGCAGTACTTC
14,TRBJ2-1,-,TRBV6-2/TRBV6-3,TRBD2,CASSGTSDYNEQFF,TGTGCCAGCAGCGGGACTAGCGACTACAATGAGCAGTTCTTC
15,TRBJ2-1,-,TRBV18,TRBD2,CASSPPGGSGNEQFF,TGTGCCAGCTCACCACCGGGCGGGAGTGGGAATGAGCAGTTCTTC
13,TRBJ2-5,-,TRBV4-3,-,CASSQDREETQYF,TGCGCCAGCAGCCAAGATCGAGAAGAGACCCAGTACTTC
15,TRBJ2-7,-,TRBV7-9,TRBD1,CASSLEDRGWYEQYF,TGTGCCAGCAGCTTAGAGGACAGGGGTTGGTACGAGCAGTACTTC
14,TRBJ2-1,-,TRBV5-1,-,CASSLEQFNNEQFF,TGCGCCAGCAGCTTGGAACAGTTCAACAATGAGCAGTTCTTC
16,TRBJ1-5,-,TRBV27,-,CASSFGGPTFNQPQHF,TGTGCCAGCAGTTTCGGCGGCCCAACCTTCAATCAGCCCCAGCATTTT
13,TRBJ1-1,-,TRBV29-1,TRBD1,CSVVGQKGVAAFF,TGCAGCGTTGTGGGACAGAAAGGGGTAGCAGCTTTCTTT
14,TRBJ1-2,-,TRBV28,-,CASSLIGGNYGYTF,TGTGCCAGCAGTTTAATAGGCGGTAACTATGGCTACACCTTC
16,TRBJ2-3,-,TRBV5-1,TRBD2,CASSLPSGFIEDTQYF,TGCGCCAGCAGCTTGCCTAGCGGCTTTATCGAGGATACGCAGTATTTT
15,TRBJ1-1,-,TRBV5-4,TRBD1,CASSLGGQGLTEAFF,TGTGCCAGCAGCTTGGGGGGACAGGGGCTCACTGAAGCTTTCTTT
14,TRBJ2-5,-,TRBV5-4,TRBD1,CATNRDRGQETQYF,TGTGCTACCAACCGGGACAGGGGCCAAGAGACCCAGTACTTC
18,TRBJ2-7,-,TRBV4-2,TRBD2,CASSQGTSGRGSSYEQYF,TGTGCCAGCAGCCAAGGGACTAGCGGGAGGGGGAGCTCCTACGAGCAGTACTTC
12,TRBJ2-4,-,TRBV7-2,TRBD1,CASSSTGYVQYF,TGTGCCAGCAGCTCGACAGGGTACGTTCAGTACTTC
16,TRBJ2-7,-,TRBV7-2,-,CASSLGGAGVPYEQYF,TGTGCCAGCAGCTTAGGTGGAGCGGGCGTCCCCTACGAGCAGTACTTC
16,TRBJ2-7,-,TRBV24-1,-,CATRSRNSGCPYEQYF,TGTGCCACCAGGTCCCGCAACAGCGGGTGCCCCTACGAGCAGTACTTC
13,TRBJ1-6,once,TRBV5-1,-,CASSADSNSPLHF,TGCGCCAGCAGCGCCGACAGTAATTCACCCCTCCACTTT
16,TRBJ2-2,few,TRBV10-3,TRBD1,CAISEGQDGNTGELFF,TGTGCCATCAGTGAGGGACAGGATGGGAACACCGGGGAGCTGTTTTTT
12,TRBJ1-2,-,TRBV27,-,CASSSNYYGYTF,TGTGCCAGCAGTTCGAACTACTATGGCTACACCTTC
18,TRBJ2-7,few,TRBV7-9,TRBD2,CASSPAASGANFQLRQYF,TGTGCCAGCAGCCCCGCTGCCAGCGGGGCGAACTTCCAGCTCAGGCAGTACTTC
18,TRBJ2-7,-,TRBV6-2/TRBV6-3,TRBD2,CASSYWPSGRSSSYEQYF,TGTGCCAGCAGTTACTGGCCTAGCGGGAGGTCAAGCTCCTACGAGCAGTACTTC
15,TRBJ1-2,-,TRBV20-1,-,CSASLTGIANYGYTF,TGCAGTGCTAGTCTAACAGGGATAGCTAACTATGGCTACACCTTC